The next 8 T cell receptor beta chains were all read from a single sample in a study of cytomegalovirus exposure and HLA in healthy donors. The primer mix had 60 Vbeta and 13 Jbeta primers. The assay was immunoSEQ multiplex PCR, and TCRdb's table has in-frame clones only and misses some. This table holds approximately 100,000 clones, 76% found once. The sample consisted of PBMCs. The receptors stem from a woman in her late teens or twenties in good health and CMV-seropositive.

The chain couples TRBV7-9 to TRBJ2-5; 9 bases agree with TRBD1. The CDR3 totals 14 residues. Losses at the gene ends were 5 bases for V and 5 bases for J; bases not matched to a gene: 6. Germline-derived CDR1 and CDR2 are SEHNR and FQNEAQ (reference sequence). This CDR3 is CASSEQGAGETQYF. For the CDR3, the DNA is TGTGCCAGCAGCGAACAGGGGGCTGGGGAGACCCAGTACTTC.

The count of this clone is one. The rearrangement uses TRBV28 and TRBJ2-7; TRBD2 might be the D (6 bases). CDR1 is MDHEN and CDR2 is SYDVKM in the germline V gene. CDR3 length equals 14 residues. Trimming cost V 2 bases and J 0 bases, with 8 bases left between them. Written as DNA, the CDR3 is TGTGCCAGCAGTTTAGGGACTCCCTCCTACGAGCAGTACTTC. Amino acids: CASSLGTPSYEQYF.

This chain links TRBV4-1 with TRBJ1-4; D gene uncertain. This CDR3 comprises 17 residues. CDR1 and CDR2 from the germline V gene are MGHRA and YSYEKL. V lost 0 bases and J lost 4, with 15 bases in between. The CDR3 here is CASSQDRGVLSNEKLFF. The CDR3 DNA sequence: TGCGCCAGCAGCCAAGACCGGGGAGTGCTGAGTAATGAAAAACTGTTTTTT.

There are a few counts of this clone. CDR3 sequence: CAWRWAGWNEQYF. The CDR3, as DNA: TGTGCCTGGAGATGGGCGGGATGGAACGAGCAGTACTTC. The chain is built from TRBV30 and TRBJ2-7, with D possibly being TRBD2 (6 bases). The V end lost 3 bases, the J end lost 5 bases, and 14 bases lay between the germline ends. The CDR3 runs to 13 residues. CDR1 and CDR2 (germline): GTSNPN, SVGIG (reference sequence).

J is TRBJ2-7 and V is TRBV29-1; 7 bases fit TRBD2. Germline CDR1 reads SQVTM; CDR2 reads ANQGSEA. The CDR3 contains 12 residues. The CDR3 sequence: CAWGEGYYEQYF. The CDR3, as DNA: TGCGCCTGGGGGGAGGGTTACTACGAGCAGTACTTC.

The genes are TRBV5-1 and TRBJ2-3; 11 bases are shared with TRBD2. CDR3 length equals 16 residues. V was pared by 4 bases and J by 8 bases, with 12 bases of the junction left unmatched. The germline gives CDR1 SGHRS, CDR2 YFSETQ. CDR3 coding DNA: TGCGCCAGCAGCGAATATGGGACTAGCGGAGGGGGTACGCAGTATTTT. Amino acid sequence: CASSEYGTSGGGTQYF.

V usage is TRBV5-1 and J usage is TRBJ2-1; D is possibly TRBD2 (6 bases). The CDR3 covers 17 residues. The germline V and J ends were trimmed by 7 bases and 2 bases, with 22 bases remaining between them. Germline lookup yields CDR1 SGHRS and CDR2 YFSETQ. Here the CDR3 DNA reads TGCGCCAGCCAAACCCTGTCGGCGGGACCGACCTACAATGAGCAGTTCTTC. This gives the protein CASQTLSAGPTYNEQFF.

The chain joins TRBV11-2 to TRBJ2-7, with 8 positions matching TRBD2. V was pared by 3 bases and J by 3 bases, with 4 bases of the junction left unmatched. The CDR3 runs 14 residues. The V gene's germline CDR1 is SGHAT and CDR2 FQNNGV. CDR3 amino acids: CASSFASGHYEQYV. As DNA, the CDR3 is TGTGCCAGCAGCTTCGCTAGCGGGCACTACGAGCAGTACGTC.